This TCR beta chain was observed in a study of blood T cell repertoires in COVID-19. On the study more broadly: Sample material is recorded as cDNA or gDNA derived from T cells, B-cell-depleted T cells, or PBMCs.

Germline assignment: CDR1 SEHNR and CDR2 FQNEAQ (reference sequence). The CDR3 loop spans 17 amino acids. The V gene lost 2 bases and the J gene lost 2 bases, with 18 bases spanning the gap. Authors' analysis steps: The authors estimated nucleated cell counts from reference gene primer amplification. Assay used: immunoSEQ multiplex PCR; TCRdb lists only in-frame clones, some missing. That table supplies the V and J calls and clone size; D and trimming were determined from the DNA. The sample lists approximately 350,000 clones; about 93% were seen once. Sequencing used peripheral blood. The TCR originated in a woman younger than 35 who had recovered from COVID-19. The chain combines TRBV7-9 with TRBJ2-5; D unclear. Written as DNA, the CDR3 is TGTGCCAGCAGCTTACTTTCAGGTGGCCTTCCACAAGAGACCCAGTACTTC. It codes for CASSLLSGGLPQETQYF.